These 14 T cell receptor beta chains came from one sample sequenced in a study of T cells expressing NK-cell markers. After re-calling the 5' RACE reads, TCRdb lists one entry per CDR3 protein, DNA absent. The sample spans about 400,000 distinct CDR3 sequences; the ten largest clones claim approximately 12%. Sequenced: blood T cells: a sorted CD56 or NKG2C T cell subset, CD4+ or CD8+ T cells, or bulk PBMC T cells (not recorded which). These TCRs come from a woman aged 45 to 65 in good health.

This sequence joins TRBV2 and TRBJ2-3. This CDR3 has 12 residues. Germline CDR1 and CDR2: SNHLY and FYNNEI. The CDR3 loop reads CASSENSVTQYF.

This chain uses TRBV11-2 with TRBJ2-3; checking the TCRdb D call of TRBD2 is not possible without DNA. The V gene's germline CDR1 is SGHAT and CDR2 FQNNGV. The CDR3 sequence is 15 residues long. Here the CDR3 reads CASSFRVAGADTQYF.

The chain is built from TRBV15 and TRBJ2-5; TCRdb lists TRBD2, though no DNA is available to test this call. The CDR3 runs 15 residues. The germline V gene encodes CDR1 LNHNV and CDR2 YYDKDF (reference sequence). The CDR3 sequence is CATSRSGASQETQYF.

V gene TRBV20-1 combines with J gene TRBJ1-5; TCRdb lists TRBD1, though no DNA is available to test this call. This CDR3 has 17 residues. Germline lookup yields CDR1 DFQATT and CDR2 SNEGSKA (reference sequence). This chain's CDR3 is CSASYLGGQGRNQPQHF.

The chain combines TRBV12-3 or TRBV12-4 with TRBJ2-3. This CDR3 is built from 15 residues. CDR3 sequence reads: CASSISGISTDTQYF.

J is TRBJ2-5 and V is TRBV5-5; TCRdb selects TRBD2, and the lack of DNA leaves this call unchecked. This CDR3 is 18 amino acids long. Germline V gene data show CDR1 as SGHKS and CDR2 as YYEKEE (reference sequence). The CDR3 protein is CASSSLGLAGDPQETQYF.

The V and J genes are TRBV29-1 and TRBJ1-1; TCRdb returns TRBD1, unconfirmable since there is no DNA. Looked up from germline, CDR1 is SQVTM and CDR2 is ANQGSEA. The CDR3 is 12 amino acids. The CDR3 loop is CTGGGWNTEAFF.

The chain joins TRBV29-1 to TRBJ2-1; TCRdb proposes TRBD1, but this gene call is untestable without DNA. The CDR3 runs 14 residues. Germline CDR1 SQVTM, CDR2 ANQGSEA. CDR3 loop: CSVAGQGAADEQFF.

J is TRBJ2-3 and V is TRBV5-1; the D gene TCRdb calls, TRBD2, cannot be checked with no DNA. The CDR3 extends over 18 amino acids. Germline V gives CDR1 SGHRS, CDR2 YFSETQ. CDR3 protein: CASSQGTSGRPEPDTQYF.

V is TRBV5-6 and J is TRBJ2-1; the D call of TRBD1 rests on TCRdb alone, since no DNA is present to check it. Germline-derived CDR1 and CDR2 are SGHDT and YYEEEE. The CDR3 extends over 15 amino acids. The CDR3 sequence is CASSRGLRGLNEQFF. The variable domain in full, completed from reference TRBV5-6 and TRBJ2-1, reads DAGVTQSPTHLIKTRGQQVTLRCSPKSGHDTVSWYQQALGQGPQFIFQYYEEEERQRGNFPDRFSGHQFPNYSSELNVNALLLGDSALYLCASSRGLRGLNEQFFGPGTRLTVL.

This chain uses TRBV6-6 with TRBJ2-1; as DNA is missing, the TRBD2 call by TCRdb cannot be tested. This CDR3 contains 14 residues. Germline V gene data show CDR1 as MNHNY and CDR2 as SVGAGI (reference sequence). This chain's CDR3 is CASSRLAVYNEQFF.

The gene calls are TRBV29-1 and TRBJ2-3; TCRdb gives TRBD1 as the D gene, but with no DNA this cannot be confirmed. The CDR3 covers 12 residues. Germline V gene data show CDR1 as SQVTM and CDR2 as ANQGSEA. The CDR3 reads CSSGTGTDTQYF.

This chain links TRBV20-1 with TRBJ2-3; TCRdb proposes TRBD1, but this gene call is untestable without DNA. The CDR3 runs to 19 residues. CDR1 is DFQATT, CDR2 SNEGSKA, per germline (reference sequence). CDR3 protein: CSARDGSGPGAGGADTQYF.

The rearrangement links TRBV5-1 to TRBJ1-5. Germline-derived CDR1 and CDR2 are SGHRS and YFSETQ. This CDR3 has 16 amino acids. CDR3 residues: CASSLSRASRNQPQHF.